This T cell receptor beta chain is from a study of blood T cell repertoires in COVID-19. Measured with immunoSEQ multiplex PCR; TCRdb has only the in-frame clones, and not every one. There are roughly 250,000 clones in the sample; roughly 93% occur only once, and under 3% lies in the top ten. Participants' own reports of clinical history determined their cohort assignment. From germline, CDR1 is SGHTA and CDR2 FQGNSA. The CDR3 runs 16 residues. The V end lost 2 bases, the J end lost 4 bases, and 17 bases lay between the germline ends. The chain uses TRBV7-2 and TRBJ2-5; possible D gene TRBD1, 6 bases. Sequenced material: PBMCs or T cells enriched from blood (not recorded which). The origin of this receptor is a woman aged 40 to 55 with acute COVID-19. CDR3 coding DNA: TGTGCCAGCAGCTTAAACCGCGGCAGGGGCGTAGAGACCCAGTACTTC. Translated: CASSLNRGRGVETQYF.